This T cell receptor (beta chain) was observed in a study of blood T cell repertoires in COVID-19. On the study more broadly: Samples representing acute and convalescent COVID-19 were sourced from the United States, Italy and Spain. In each case, the material was cDNA or gDNA derived from T cells, B-cell-depleted T cells, or PBMCs.

The CDR3 has 15 amino acids. J gave up 0 bases and V 4 bases, and 7 bases lay outside the gene matches. Germline loops: CDR1 GTSNPN, CDR2 SVGIG (reference sequence). This clone was found once. Original data processing: It was from reference gene primer amplification that nucleated cell counts were estimated. The table came from immunoSEQ multiplex PCR; TCRdb's copy has only in-frame clones and leaves some out. V, J and clone size reflect that table, while D and trimming were determined from the DNA. The sample consists of approximately 73,000 clones, approximately 86% of them appearing once. V and J are TRBV30 and TRBJ2-3; the match to TRBD2 covers 7 bases. Material for sequencing was peripheral blood. The sequence was collected from a woman between 55 and 75 years old with acute or convalescent COVID-19. The CDR3 coding sequence is TGTGCCTGGAACCCCCTAGCGGATAGCACAGATACGCAGTATTTT. Encoded protein: CAWNPLADSTDTQYF.